Listed below are T cell receptor beta chains from one sample, sequenced in a study of CD8 T cells in ankylosing spondylitis. TCRdb fed the 5' RACE reads into MiXCR, producing one record per CDR3 protein. The data show more than 650,000 distinct CDR3 sequences, with over 9.5% seen just once and approximately 0.51% held by the top ten. The source material was blood, either unsorted or a sorted T cell fraction (not recorded which). The receptors come from a male donor with ankylosing spondylitis. The CDR3 runs from the conserved cysteine through the conserved F or W. The D gene is left open where the match is weak. Clone size appears in some rows only: once, few, many, or a class for an expanded clone.

V gene	D gene	clone size	CDR3 length	J gene	CDR3 DNA	CDR3 protein
TRBV7-2	.	.	13	TRBJ2-5	TGTGCCAGCAGCTTTGACTACCAAGAGACCCAGTACTTC	CASSFDYQETQYF
TRBV20-1	TRBD1	few	13	TRBJ1-1	TGCAGTGCTAGCGGATCCACAGGGGCTGAAGCTTTCTTT	CSASGSTGAEAFF
TRBV4-2	.	.	20	TRBJ1-6	TGTGCCAGCAGCCCGGAGTTCTCACCAGGGGAGAGCCCCTATAATTCACCCCTCCACTTT	CASSPEFSPGESPYNSPLHF
TRBV7-3	TRBD2	many	13	TRBJ2-1	TGTGCCAGCAGCTTAACCCGGGGGGATGAGCAGTTCTTC	CASSLTRGDEQFF
TRBV20-1	TRBD2	.	15	TRBJ2-5	TGCAGTGCTAGTACTAGCGGGAGGGCCAGAGAGACCCAGTACTTC	CSASTSGRARETQYF
TRBV10-3	.	.	14	TRBJ2-7	TGTGCCATCAGTGAGGACGCTGTAACCTACGAGCAGTACTTC	CAISEDAVTYEQYF
TRBV9	TRBD2	few	15	TRBJ2-2	TGTGCCAGCAGGGCCAATAGCGGGAGCATCGGGGAGCTGTTTTTT	CASRANSGSIGELFF
TRBV20-1	.	few	12	TRBJ2-3	TGCAGTGCTGGCCAGGGAGGAGATACGCAGTATTTT	CSAGQGGDTQYF
TRBV5-6	.	.	14	TRBJ2-7	TGTGCCAGCAGCTCCTCGAGGGTCCGCGTGTTGCAGTACTTC	CASSSSRVRVLQYF
TRBV7-8	.	many	18	TRBJ2-3	TGTGCCAGCTCCCGGCGGGCTATGTCGAGGGAGCCCACAGATACGCAGTATTTT	CASSRRAMSREPTDTQYF
TRBV20-1	TRBD1	.	13	TRBJ1-2	TGCAGTGCTACAGGGGGCGGTGGCTATGGCTACACCTTC	CSATGGGGYGYTF
TRBV6-2/TRBV6-3	.	few	16	TRBJ2-5	TGTGCCAGCGTTTCCGCACGCAAACAGGCCCAAGAGACCCAGTACTTC	CASVSARKQAQETQYF
TRBV6-2/TRBV6-3	.	few	15	TRBJ1-5	TGTACATCGACTCAGGGTTTGGCGAGCAATCAGCCCCAGCATTTT	CTSTQGLASNQPQHF
TRBV20-1	TRBD2	few	14	TRBJ2-5	TGCAGTGCCCCCCTAGCGGGGGGGAAAGAGACCCAGTACTTC	CSAPLAGGKETQYF
TRBV7-6	TRBD2	few	13	TRBJ2-5	TGTGCCAGCAGCTCCCGGGACGGGAGGGCCCAGTACTTC	CASSSRDGRAQYF
TRBV6-1	TRBD1	many	16	TRBJ1-2	TGTGCCAGCAGACGGACAGGGGTTACCACAAACTATGGCTACACCTTC	CASRRTGVTTNYGYTF
TRBV20-1	.	few	13	TRBJ2-3	TGCAGTGCACCCCGACAGGGCACAGATACGCAGTATTTT	CSAPRQGTDTQYF
TRBV29-1	.	few	12	TRBJ2-5	TGCAGCGGGGGGCCCACAGGAGAGACCCAGTACTTC	CSGGPTGETQYF
TRBV27	.	.	16	TRBJ1-5	TGTGCCAGCAGTCCCGTTTCCCTTCATAGCAATCAGCCCCAGCATTTT	CASSPVSLHSNQPQHF
TRBV5-1	TRBD1	few	15	TRBJ1-1	TGCGCCAGCAGCTGGACAGGGGGCCTGAACACTGAAGCTTTCTTT	CASSWTGGLNTEAFF
TRBV11-3	.	.	14	TRBJ1-1	TGTGCCAGCAGCCGATCTAGGATGAACACTGAAGCTTTCTTT	CASSRSRMNTEAFF
TRBV12-5	.	few	9	TRBJ1-6	TGTGCGCAAAATTCACCCCTCCACTTT	CAQNSPLHF
TRBV20-1	TRBD2	.	12	TRBJ2-7	TGCAGTGCTATCGGCAGCGGGGGTGAGCAGTACTTC	CSAIGSGGEQYF
TRBV7-2	.	many	15	TRBJ2-1	TGTGCCAGCAGCCGACGGGGGAGCTCCTACAATGAGCAGTTCTTC	CASSRRGSSYNEQFF
TRBV18	.	few	18	TRBJ2-5	TGTGCCAGCTCCCTGCATGCCCTTCAAGGGGGTTACCAAGAGACCCAGTACTTC	CASSLHALQGGYQETQYF
TRBV6-1	.	once	15	TRBJ1-2	TGTGCCAGCAGTGAAGGGAGGGGGGACCTCGGTGGCTACACCTTC	CASSEGRGDLGGYTF
TRBV5-1	TRBD1	many	15	TRBJ2-5	TGCGCCAGCAGCAAAGACAGGGGGCTGAGAGAGACCCAGTACTTC	CASSKDRGLRETQYF
TRBV4-3	.	.	17	TRBJ2-7	TGCGCCAGCAGCCGGTTACTGTCCGGGACTGGTTCCTACGAGCAGTACTTC	CASSRLLSGTGSYEQYF
TRBV20-1	.	few	13	TRBJ2-7	TGCAGTGCTCTTCGAGGGGCCGGCTACGAGCAGTACTTC	CSALRGAGYEQYF
TRBV6-2/TRBV6-3	TRBD1	few	15	TRBJ2-7	TGTGCCAGCAGTTACTGGACAGGGGGCGCGGACGAGCAGTACTTC	CASSYWTGGADEQYF
TRBV5-6	.	many	15	TRBJ1-5	TGTGCCAGCAGCTTGGGAACTTTCGGCGATCAGCCCCAGCATTTT	CASSLGTFGDQPQHF
TRBV29-1	TRBD1	.	14	TRBJ2-2	TGCAGCGTACTCCGGGACAGGAACACCGGGGAGCTGTTTTTT	CSVLRDRNTGELFF
TRBV28	TRBD1	.	12	TRBJ1-2	TGTGCCAGCTGGGACAGAATCTATGGCTACATCTTC	CASWDRIYGYIF
TRBV20-1	.	.	12	TRBJ1-1	TGCAGTGGGGCTGCGGGTAACACTGAAGCTTTCTTT	CSGAAGNTEAFF
TRBV5-1	TRBD2	.	17	TRBJ2-3	TGCGCCAGCAGCTTGGTGGCTAGCGGGGCCTCCACAGATACGCAGTATTTT	CASSLVASGASTDTQYF